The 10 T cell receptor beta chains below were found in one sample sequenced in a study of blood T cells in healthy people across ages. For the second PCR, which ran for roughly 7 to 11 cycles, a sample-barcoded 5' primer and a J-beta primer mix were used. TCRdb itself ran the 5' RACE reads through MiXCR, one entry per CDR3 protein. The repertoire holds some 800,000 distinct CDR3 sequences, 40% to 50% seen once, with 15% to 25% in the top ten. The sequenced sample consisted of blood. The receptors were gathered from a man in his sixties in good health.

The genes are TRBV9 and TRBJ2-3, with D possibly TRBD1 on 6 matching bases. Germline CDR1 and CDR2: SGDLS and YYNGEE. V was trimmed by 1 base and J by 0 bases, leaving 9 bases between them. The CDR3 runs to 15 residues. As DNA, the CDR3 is TGTGCCAGCAGCGTAACAACAGGGAGCACAGATACGCAGTATTTT. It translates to CASSVTTGSTDTQYF. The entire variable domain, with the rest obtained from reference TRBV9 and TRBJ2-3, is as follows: DSGVTQTPKHLITATGQRVTLRCSPRSGDLSVYWYQQSLDQGLQFLIQYYNGEERAKGNILERFSAQQFPDLHSELNLSSLELGDSALYFCASSVTTGSTDTQYFGPGTRLTVL.

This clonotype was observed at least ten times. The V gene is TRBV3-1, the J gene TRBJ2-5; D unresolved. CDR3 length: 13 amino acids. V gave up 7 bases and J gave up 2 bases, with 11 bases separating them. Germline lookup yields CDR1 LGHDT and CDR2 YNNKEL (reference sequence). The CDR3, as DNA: TGTGCCAGCAATCGGGCGGTACAAGAGACCCAGTACTTC. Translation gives CASNRAVQETQYF.

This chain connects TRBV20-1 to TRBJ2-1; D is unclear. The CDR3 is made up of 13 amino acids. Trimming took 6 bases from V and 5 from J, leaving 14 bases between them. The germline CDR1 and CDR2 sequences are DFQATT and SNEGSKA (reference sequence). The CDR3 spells CSARSEHDNEQFF. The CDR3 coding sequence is TGCAGTGCCCGGTCGGAGCATGACAATGAGCAGTTCTTC.

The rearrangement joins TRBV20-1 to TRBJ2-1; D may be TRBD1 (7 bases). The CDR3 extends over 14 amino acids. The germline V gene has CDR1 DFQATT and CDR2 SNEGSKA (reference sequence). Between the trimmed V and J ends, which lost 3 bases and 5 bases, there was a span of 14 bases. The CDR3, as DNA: TGCAGTGCTAGCCTCAGGGGGGCAGACAATGAGCAGTTCTTC. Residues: CSASLRGADNEQFF.

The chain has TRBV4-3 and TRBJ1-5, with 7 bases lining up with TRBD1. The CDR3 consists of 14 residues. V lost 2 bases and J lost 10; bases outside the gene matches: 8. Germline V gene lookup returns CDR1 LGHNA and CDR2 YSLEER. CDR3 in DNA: TGCGCCAGCAGCCAAACCACAGGGGCGGGACCCCAGCATTTT. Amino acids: CASSQTTGAGPQHF.

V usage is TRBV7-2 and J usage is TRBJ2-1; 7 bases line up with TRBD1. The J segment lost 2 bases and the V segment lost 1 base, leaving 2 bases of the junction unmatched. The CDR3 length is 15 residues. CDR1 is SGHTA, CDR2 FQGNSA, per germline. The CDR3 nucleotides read TGTGCCAGCAGCTTAGACACAGGGGCCTACAATGAGCAGTTCTTC. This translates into CASSLDTGAYNEQFF.

The chain's CDR3 is CASRVGLAGGNNEQFF. The CDR3 bases are TGTGCCAGCAGGGTTGGACTAGCGGGGGGAAACAATGAGCAGTTCTTC. V and J are TRBV6-1 and TRBJ2-1, with 14 bases lining up with TRBD2. Trimming took 6 bases from V and 5 from J; bases not matched to a gene: 6. CDR1 is MNHNS, CDR2 SASEGT, per germline. CDR3 size: 16 residues.

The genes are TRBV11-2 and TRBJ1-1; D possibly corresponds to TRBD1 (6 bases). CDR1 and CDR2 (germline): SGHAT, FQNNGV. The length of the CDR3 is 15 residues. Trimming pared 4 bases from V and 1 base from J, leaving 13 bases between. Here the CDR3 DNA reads TGTGCCAGCAGCTGGGCAGGGGTCGGGAACACTGAAGCTTTCTTT. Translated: CASSWAGVGNTEAFF.

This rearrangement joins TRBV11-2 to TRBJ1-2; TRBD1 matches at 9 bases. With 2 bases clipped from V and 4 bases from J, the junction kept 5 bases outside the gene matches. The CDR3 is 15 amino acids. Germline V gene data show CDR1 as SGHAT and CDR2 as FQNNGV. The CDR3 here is CASSLRGQGGYGYTF. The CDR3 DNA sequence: TGTGCCAGCAGCTTAAGGGGACAGGGAGGCTATGGCTACACCTTC.

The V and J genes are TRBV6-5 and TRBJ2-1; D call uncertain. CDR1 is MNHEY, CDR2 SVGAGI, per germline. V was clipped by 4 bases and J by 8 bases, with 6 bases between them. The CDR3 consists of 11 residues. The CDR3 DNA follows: TGTGCCAGCAGTTTCGACCATGAGCAGTTCTTC. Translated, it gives CASSFDHEQFF.